These 8 T cell receptor beta chains originate from one sample sequenced in a study of OX40 agonist ivuxolimab in advanced cancers. TCRdb keeps only in-frame clones here, not all; method: immunoSEQ multiplex PCR. The sample records tens of thousands of clones, 60% to 80% being singletons. The sample was CD4+ or CD8+ T cells sorted from blood, taken in a trial of the OX40 agonist ivuxolimab. The source of these receptors is an adult with an advanced solid tumor such as melanoma, head and neck, liver or kidney cancer.

V gene TRBV7-8 combines with J gene TRBJ1-6; D call uncertain. The V gene's germline CDR1 is SGHVS and CDR2 FQNEAQ. This CDR3 contains 18 residues. Trimming pared 0 bases from V and 1 base from J, leaving 13 bases between. CDR3 region: CASSLADQMGSYNSPLHF. DNA of the CDR3: TGTGCCAGCAGCTTAGCAGACCAAATGGGATCCTATAATTCACCCCTCCACTTT.

This chain joins TRBV5-1 and TRBJ2-3; a weak D match, TRBD1 (5 bases). Trimming shortened V by 0 bases and J by 3 bases, and 11 bases separated the two germline ends. CDR3 length equals 15 residues. The germline CDR1 and CDR2 sequences are SGHRS and YFSETQ. As DNA, the CDR3 is TGCGCCAGCAGCTTGGTTAAGGGGCTGACAGATACGCAGTATTTT. Its translation is CASSLVKGLTDTQYF.

DNA of the CDR3: TGTGCCAGCAGCCTTGGACGGGATTCTTACAATGAGCAGTTCTTC. Encoded protein: CASSLGRDSYNEQFF. V and J are TRBV7-3 and TRBJ2-1, with a tentative D call TRBD2 (5 bases). Per the germline V gene, CDR1 is SGHTA and CDR2 is FQGTGA. Between the trimmed V and J ends, which lost 5 bases and 4 bases, there was a span of 15 bases. The CDR3 contains 15 residues.

V and J are TRBV6-5 and TRBJ2-7; the D gene is possibly TRBD1 (6 bases). The CDR3 covers 14 residues. Germline V gives CDR1 MNHEY, CDR2 SVGAGI. V shed 5 bases and J shed 4 bases, with 15 bases lying between them. The chain's CDR3 is CASSPGVGSYEQYF. The CDR3 DNA is TGTGCCAGCAGTCCAGGGGTGGGTTCTTACGAGCAGTACTTC.

As concerns this clone: The junction shows a germline mismatch at one end, possibly a read error. The CDR3 is CASSPSDDSSQPQHF. CDR3 bases: TGTGCCAGCAGCCCCTCCGACGACAGCAGTCAGCCCCAGCATTTT. The chain uses TRBV7-8 and TRBJ1-5; weak D call: TRBD1 (5 bases). CDR1 and CDR2 (germline): SGHVS, FQNEAQ. The CDR3 is 15 residues long.

The V call is TRBV7-6, the J call TRBJ2-3; 7 nucleotides agree with TRBD1. CDR3 length equals 15 residues. In germline, CDR1 is SGHVS, CDR2 FNYEAQ. The ends lost 0 bases at V and 2 bases at J; junction bases unmatched: 2. CDR3 nucleotide sequence: TGTGCCAGCAGCTTAGCGGGACAGCTCACAGATACGCAGTATTTT. It translates to CASSLAGQLTDTQYF.

The chain has TRBV6-6 and TRBJ1-5; D is undetermined. The germline V and J ends were trimmed by 2 bases and 6 bases, with 5 bases remaining between them. The V gene's germline CDR1 is MNHNY and CDR2 SVGAGI (reference sequence). CDR3 size: 12 residues. The CDR3 sequence: CASSYPGQPQHF. CDR3 bases: TGTGCCAGCAGTTACCCGGGTCAGCCCCAGCATTTT.

The sample holds a few counts of this clone. The chain carries TRBV11-2 and TRBJ1-1; 10 nucleotides line up with TRBD1. The ends lost 5 bases at V and 1 base at J; junction bases unmatched: 7. The CDR3 is made up of 16 amino acids. From germline, CDR1 is SGHAT and CDR2 FQNNGV. CDR3 in DNA: TGTGCCAGCAGCCGGGGACAGGGGATAACGAACACTGAAGCTTTCTTT. It encodes CASSRGQGITNTEAFF.